The following is a T cell receptor (beta chain) sequence with its context. The antigen is not known. This specimen comes from a study of radiotherapy plus CTLA-4 blockade in lung cancer. General study findings and limits: Strongest reported response predictors: early blood clone changes and post-radiation interferon-beta.

Only in-frame clones appear in the TCRdb table, and some are missing; sequencing was by immunoSEQ multiplex PCR. Of approximately 67,000 clones in the sample, roughly four fifths were seen once. Sequencing was performed on peripheral blood, taken from a patient treated with radiotherapy plus ipilimumab. This TCR was sampled from a human donor with non-small cell lung cancer who had a partial response to radiotherapy plus ipilimumab.

CDR3 sequence reads: CASSYQTGGSTEAFF. DNA of the CDR3: TGCGCCAGCAGCTACCAGACAGGGGGAAGCACTGAAGCTTTCTTT. This chain joins TRBV5-1 and TRBJ1-1; 9 bases fit TRBD1. Trimming removed 3 bases from V and 4 bases from J; junction bases left unmatched: 7. Germline V gene data show CDR1 as SGHRS and CDR2 as YFSETQ. The CDR3 is 15 residues long.